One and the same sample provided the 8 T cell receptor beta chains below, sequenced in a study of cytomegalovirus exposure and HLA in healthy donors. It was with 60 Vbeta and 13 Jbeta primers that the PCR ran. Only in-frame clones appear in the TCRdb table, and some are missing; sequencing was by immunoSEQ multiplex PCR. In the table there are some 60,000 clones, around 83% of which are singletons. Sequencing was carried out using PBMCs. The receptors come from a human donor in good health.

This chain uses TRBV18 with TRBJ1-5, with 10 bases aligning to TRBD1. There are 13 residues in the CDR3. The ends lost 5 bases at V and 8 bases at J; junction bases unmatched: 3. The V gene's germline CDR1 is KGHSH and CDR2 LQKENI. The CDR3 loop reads CASSTTGGEPQHF. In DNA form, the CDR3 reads TGTGCCAGCTCAACGACAGGGGGCGAGCCCCAGCATTTT.

CDR3 residues: CASIHPLGGETQYF. CDR3 sequence (DNA): TGTGCCAGCATCCACCCTTTAGGGGGAGAGACCCAGTACTTC. The V call is TRBV6-6, the J call TRBJ2-5, with a tentative D call TRBD1 (6 bases). The V gene lost 7 bases and the J gene lost 4 bases, with 16 bases spanning the gap. Germline assignment: CDR1 MNHNY and CDR2 SVGAGI (reference sequence). The CDR3 is made up of 14 amino acids.

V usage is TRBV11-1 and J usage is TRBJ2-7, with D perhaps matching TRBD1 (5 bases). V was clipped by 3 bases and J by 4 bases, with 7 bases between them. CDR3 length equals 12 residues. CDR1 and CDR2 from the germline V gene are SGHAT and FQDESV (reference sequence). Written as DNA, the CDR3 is TGTGCCAGCAGCTTGACAGCATACGAGCAGTACTTC. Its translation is CASSLTAYEQYF.

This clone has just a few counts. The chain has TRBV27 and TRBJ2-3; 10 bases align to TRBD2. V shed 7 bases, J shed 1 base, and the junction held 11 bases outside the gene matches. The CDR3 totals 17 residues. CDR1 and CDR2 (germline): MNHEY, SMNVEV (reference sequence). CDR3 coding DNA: TGTGCCAGCAAGGTTTTACTAGCGGGATTGGGCACAGATACGCAGTATTTT. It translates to CASKVLLAGLGTDTQYF.

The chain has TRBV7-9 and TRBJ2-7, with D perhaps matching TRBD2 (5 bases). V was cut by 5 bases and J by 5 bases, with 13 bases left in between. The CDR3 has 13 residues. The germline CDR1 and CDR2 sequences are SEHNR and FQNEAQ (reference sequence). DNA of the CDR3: TGTGCCAGCAGCGGGCTCGGGGTAAACGAGCAGTACTTC. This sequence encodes CASSGLGVNEQYF.

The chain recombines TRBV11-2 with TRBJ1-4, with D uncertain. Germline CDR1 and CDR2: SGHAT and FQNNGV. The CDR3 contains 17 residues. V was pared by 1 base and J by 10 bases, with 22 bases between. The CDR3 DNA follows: TGTGCCAGCAGCTTAGGGCCCCTCTCGATCGAGGGTGCAAAACTGTTTTTT. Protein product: CASSLGPLSIEGAKLFF.

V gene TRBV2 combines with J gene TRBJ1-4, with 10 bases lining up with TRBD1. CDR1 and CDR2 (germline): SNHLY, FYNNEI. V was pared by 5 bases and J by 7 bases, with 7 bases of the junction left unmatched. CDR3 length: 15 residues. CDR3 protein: CASSNPGQGGEKLFF. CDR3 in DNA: TGTGCCAGCAGTAACCCCGGACAGGGGGGTGAAAAACTGTTTTTT. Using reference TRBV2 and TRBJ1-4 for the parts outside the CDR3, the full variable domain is EPEVTQTPSHQVTQMGQEVILRCVPISNHLYFYWYRQILGQKVEFLVSFYNNEISEKSEIFDDQFSVERPDGSNFTLKIRSTKLEDSAMYFCASSNPGQGGEKLFFGSGTQLSVL.

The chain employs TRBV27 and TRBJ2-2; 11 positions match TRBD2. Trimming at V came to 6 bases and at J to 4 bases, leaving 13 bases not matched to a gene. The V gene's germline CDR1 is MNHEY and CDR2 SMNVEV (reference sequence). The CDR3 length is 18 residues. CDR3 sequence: CASSPPQGLAESTGELFF. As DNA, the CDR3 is TGTGCCAGCAGCCCCCCCCAGGGACTAGCGGAGTCCACCGGGGAGCTGTTTTTT.